Listed below are T cell receptor beta chains from one sample, sequenced in a study of metastatic and nonmetastatic thyroid tumors. With MiXCR, TCRdb reprocessed the PCR reads. This table holds fewer than 25,000 clones, roughly 15% found once. Sequencing input: tumor tissue. These TCRs come from a female donor with papillary thyroid cancer or a benign thyroid nodule (not recorded which). Some clones in this sample may be carry-over from other donors' samples. Each CDR3 is given with its conserved first and last residue. The D gene is left open where the match is weak. Clone size is given for some rows only: seen once, a few or many times, or a class if the clone is expanded.

size: many
V: TRBV12-3/TRBV12-4
J: TRBJ2-5
D: -
DNA: TGTGCCAGCAGTTTAGGGTACTCTCGAGAGACCCAGTACTTC
CDR3: CASSLGYSRETQYF

size: medium-sized
V: TRBV6-2/TRBV6-3
J: TRBJ2-3
D: -
DNA: TGTGCCAGCAGCCTAAGGGGAGCGGTTAGCACAGATACGCAGTATTTT
CDR3: CASSLRGAVSTDTQYF

size: many
V: TRBV5-4
J: TRBJ1-2
D: TRBD1
DNA: TGTGCCAGCAGCCCGGGACAGGGGTCGGTCGGCTACACCTTC
CDR3: CASSPGQGSVGYTF

size: many
V: TRBV7-2
J: TRBJ2-1
D: TRBD1
DNA: TGTGCCAGCAGCTTTCGAGGGGGCCCGGTGAGCTCCTACAATGAGCAGTTCTTC
CDR3: CASSFRGGPVSSYNEQFF

size: many
V: TRBV4-1
J: TRBJ2-3
D: -
DNA: TGCGCCAGCAGCCAAGAATCTAACACAGATACGCAGTATTTT
CDR3: CASSQESNTDTQYF

size: many
V: TRBV28
J: TRBJ2-3
D: -
DNA: TGTGCCAGCAGTTTGGCTAGCGAAGGCACAGATACGCAGTATTTT
CDR3: CASSLASEGTDTQYF

size: many
V: TRBV20-1
J: TRBJ2-1
D: TRBD2
DNA: TGCAGTGCTACCCTAGCGGGGGAGCAGCAGTTCTTC
CDR3: CSATLAGEQQFF

size: many
V: TRBV6-1
J: TRBJ2-7
D: TRBD1
DNA: TGTGCCAGCTTATGGACAGGGAGATCCTACGAGCAGTACTTC
CDR3: CASLWTGRSYEQYF

size: many
V: TRBV7-3
J: TRBJ2-1
D: TRBD2
DNA: TGTGCCAGCAGCTTAAATGAGGCGGGAGTCAATGAGCAGTTCTTC
CDR3: CASSLNEAGVNEQFF

size: -
V: TRBV10-3
J: TRBJ1-2
D: -
DNA: TGTGCCATCAGTGAGGGAGCCTCGGGCACTAACTATGGCTACACCTTC
CDR3: CAISEGASGTNYGYTF

size: few
V: TRBV12-3/TRBV12-4
J: TRBJ1-2
D: TRBD1
DNA: TGTGCCAGCAGTCCCTTTCGACAGGGCCAGAGCTACACCTTC
CDR3: CASSPFRQGQSYTF

size: -
V: TRBV6-1
J: TRBJ2-2
D: -
DNA: TGTGCCAGCAGCGTAGTAGCTGGAGGCACCGGGGAGCTGTTTTTT
CDR3: CASSVVAGGTGELFF

size: -
V: TRBV6-5
J: TRBJ2-7
D: TRBD2
DNA: TGTGCCAGCAGTTTGACTAGCGGGGTACCCTGCGAGCAGTACTTC
CDR3: CASSLTSGVPCEQYF

size: medium-sized
V: TRBV18
J: TRBJ2-7
D: -
DNA: TGTGCCAGCTCACCAAAGGGGAGCGGTAGCTTCTACGAGCAGTACTTC
CDR3: CASSPKGSGSFYEQYF

size: few
V: TRBV4-3
J: TRBJ1-5
D: -
DNA: TGCGCCAGCAGCCAAGATGGGGTTAACAATCAGCCCCAGCATTTT
CDR3: CASSQDGVNNQPQHF

size: -
V: TRBV3-1
J: TRBJ2-7
D: -
DNA: TGTGCCAGCAGCCAAGTGGGGTCGGACGGTATCTTCTTC
CDR3: CASSQVGSDGIFF

size: many
V: TRBV7-9
J: TRBJ1-2
D: -
DNA: TGTGCCAGCAGCTCGTTTCTGCAATCCAAGAACTATGGCTACACCTTC
CDR3: CASSSFLQSKNYGYTF

size: many
V: TRBV3-1
J: TRBJ2-2
D: TRBD1
DNA: TGTGCCAGCAGCCGGGACAGGCCGAAGAACACCGGGGAGCTGTTTTTT
CDR3: CASSRDRPKNTGELFF

size: many
V: TRBV5-4
J: TRBJ1-4
D: TRBD1
DNA: TGTGCCAGCAGCTTGAATGGAGGGACAGGGAATGAAAAACTGTTTTTT
CDR3: CASSLNGGTGNEKLFF

size: -
V: TRBV3-1
J: TRBJ2-1
D: TRBD2
DNA: TGTGCCAGCAGGGGACTAGCGGGCAACAATGAGCAGTTCTTC
CDR3: CASRGLAGNNEQFF

size: few
V: TRBV18
J: TRBJ2-5
D: -
DNA: TGTGCCAGCTCACCGGACAGTTTAGGTAAGACCCAGTACTTC
CDR3: CASSPDSLGKTQYF

size: many
V: TRBV6-5
J: TRBJ2-2
D: TRBD2
DNA: TGTGCCAGCAGTTACGGGACTAGCCCCGGGGAGCTGTTTTTT
CDR3: CASSYGTSPGELFF

size: many
V: TRBV6-1
J: TRBJ2-1
D: -
DNA: TGTGCCACCTCCCGGTTGGATGAGCAGTTCTTC
CDR3: CATSRLDEQFF

size: many
V: TRBV30
J: TRBJ1-6
D: -
DNA: TGTGCCTGGACCCAATCTCGGATGGGTTCACCCCTCCACTTT
CDR3: CAWTQSRMGSPLHF

size: few
V: TRBV4-2
J: TRBJ1-2
D: -
DNA: TGTACCAGCGGCCAAGCCAGGGGAGTTAACTATGGCTACACCTTC
CDR3: CTSGQARGVNYGYTF

size: -
V: TRBV5-1
J: TRBJ2-1
D: -
DNA: TGCGCCAGCTCGCGGGACTCCTACAATGAGCAGTTCTTT
CDR3: CASSRDSYNEQFF

size: many
V: TRBV7-6
J: TRBJ2-5
D: -
DNA: TGTGCCAGCAGCCAACAAGAGACCCAGTACTTC
CDR3: CASSQQETQYF

size: many
V: TRBV18
J: TRBJ1-4
D: -
DNA: TGTGCCAGCTCACCTCTCGGGGGAGGAGATGAAAAACTGTTTTTT
CDR3: CASSPLGGGDEKLFF

size: many
V: TRBV6-1
J: TRBJ2-7
D: -
DNA: TGTGCCAGCACCCTATTGCAAGGATACGAGCAGTACTTC
CDR3: CASTLLQGYEQYF

size: medium-sized
V: TRBV2
J: TRBJ1-3
D: -
DNA: TGTGCCAGCAGTTCCTTTTCTGGAAACACCATATATTTT
CDR3: CASSSFSGNTIYF

size: -
V: TRBV11-1
J: TRBJ2-3
D: TRBD1
DNA: TGTGCCAGCAGCGACAACAGGGGGCGAGGAGATACGCAGTATTTT
CDR3: CASSDNRGRGDTQYF

size: medium-sized
V: TRBV20-1
J: TRBJ2-5
D: TRBD2
DNA: TGCAGTGCTAGAGAGAGTAGCGGGTTAACGGAGACCCAGTACTTC
CDR3: CSARESSGLTETQYF

size: many
V: TRBV5-6
J: TRBJ2-3
D: -
DNA: TGTGCCAGCAGCCTCGGGGCACACACAGATACGCAGTATTTT
CDR3: CASSLGAHTDTQYF

size: -
V: TRBV20-1
J: TRBJ1-2
D: TRBD1
DNA: TGCAGTGCTAGCCACAGGGGAAGTAACTATGGCTACACCTTC
CDR3: CSASHRGSNYGYTF

size: few
V: TRBV27
J: TRBJ2-7
D: -
DNA: TGTGCCAGCAGTTTAACTAGACGGGCCCACGAGCAGTACTTC
CDR3: CASSLTRRAHEQYF

size: many
V: TRBV18
J: TRBJ1-1
D: TRBD1
DNA: TGTGCCAGCTCACTAATTCAGGGGGCAGGGAACACTGAAGCTTTCTTT
CDR3: CASSLIQGAGNTEAFF

size: medium-sized
V: TRBV7-2
J: TRBJ1-2
D: TRBD1
DNA: TGTGCCAGCACCAGACAGGGGGCAAACTATGGCTACACCTTC
CDR3: CASTRQGANYGYTF

size: many
V: TRBV10-3
J: TRBJ2-1
D: -
DNA: TGTGCCATCAGTGCCCCGCTAGCCGCGTGGCATGAGCAGTTCTTC
CDR3: CAISAPLAAWHEQFF

size: many
V: TRBV6-1
J: TRBJ1-1
D: -
DNA: TGTGCCACCTTTAATACGGACAGACTCCTGAACACTGAAGCTTTCTTT
CDR3: CATFNTDRLLNTEAFF

size: many
V: TRBV5-1
J: TRBJ1-1
D: -
DNA: TGCGCCAGCGGAAAGGCGACGAACACTGAAGCTTTCTTT
CDR3: CASGKATNTEAFF

size: many
V: TRBV12-3/TRBV12-4
J: TRBJ1-5
D: -
DNA: TGTGCCAGCAGTCACCCAGGGGTTATTCAGCCCCAGCATTTT
CDR3: CASSHPGVIQPQHF

size: -
V: TRBV7-9
J: TRBJ2-7
D: TRBD2
DNA: TGTGCCAGCGACAGACTAGCGGGGGGAGGCGAGCAGTACTTC
CDR3: CASDRLAGGGEQYF

size: few
V: TRBV6-4
J: TRBJ2-2
D: -
DNA: TGTGCCAGCAGTCCCTCAGGGTACGGCGGGGAGCTGTTTTTT
CDR3: CASSPSGYGGELFF

size: many
V: TRBV2
J: TRBJ2-1
D: TRBD1
DNA: TGTGCCAGCAGTCCACAGGGGTCCAATGAGCAGTTCTTC
CDR3: CASSPQGSNEQFF

size: many
V: TRBV29-1
J: TRBJ2-7
D: -
DNA: TGCAGCGTTCGGGGGCAAGTAGACGAGCAGTACTTC
CDR3: CSVRGQVDEQYF

size: many
V: TRBV24-1
J: TRBJ2-3
D: -
DNA: TGTGCCACGCCTCCTTGGGGAACAACTATACAACAGGATACGCAGTATTTT
CDR3: CATPPWGTTIQQDTQYF

size: medium-sized
V: TRBV20-1
J: TRBJ2-2
D: TRBD1
DNA: TGCAGTGCCTCTCGGGACAGTTCGAACACCGGGGAGCTGTTTTTT
CDR3: CSASRDSSNTGELFF

size: -
V: TRBV10-2
J: TRBJ2-5
D: -
DNA: TGCGCCAGCAGTGGGACAGTAGAGACCCAGTACTTC
CDR3: CASSGTVETQYF

size: many
V: TRBV6-1
J: TRBJ1-1
D: TRBD1
DNA: TGTGCCAGCAGTGCCAGGACAGGCCTGAACACTGAAGCTTTCTTT
CDR3: CASSARTGLNTEAFF